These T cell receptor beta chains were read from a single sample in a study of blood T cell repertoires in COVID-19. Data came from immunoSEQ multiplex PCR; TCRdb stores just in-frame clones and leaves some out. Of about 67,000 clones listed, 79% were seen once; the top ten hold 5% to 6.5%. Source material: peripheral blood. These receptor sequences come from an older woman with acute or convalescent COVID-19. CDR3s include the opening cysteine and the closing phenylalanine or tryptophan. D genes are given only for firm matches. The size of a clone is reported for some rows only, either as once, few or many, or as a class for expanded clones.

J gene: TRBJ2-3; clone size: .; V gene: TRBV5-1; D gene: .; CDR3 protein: CASTAGALTDTQYF; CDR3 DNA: TGCGCCAGCACGGCGGGGGCCCTCACAGATACGCAGTATTTT
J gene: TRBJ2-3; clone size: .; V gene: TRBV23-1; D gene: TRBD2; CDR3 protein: CASSQSAPAGGGDTQYF; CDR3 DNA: TGCGCCAGCAGTCAATCGGCCCCCGCGGGGGGTGGAGATACGCAGTATTTT
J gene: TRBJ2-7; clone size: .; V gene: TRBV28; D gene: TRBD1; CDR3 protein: CASSRDSSYEQYF; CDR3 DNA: TGTGCCAGCAGTCGGGACAGTTCCTACGAGCAGTACTTC
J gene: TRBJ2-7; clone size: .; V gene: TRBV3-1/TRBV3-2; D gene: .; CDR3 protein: CASSPAYGQSYEQYF; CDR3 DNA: TGTGCCAGCAGCCCGGCCTACGGACAGAGCTACGAGCAGTACTTC
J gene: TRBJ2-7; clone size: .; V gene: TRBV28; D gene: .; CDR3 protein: CASSSTRYEQYF; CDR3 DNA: TGTGCCAGCAGTTCAACCAGGTACGAGCAGTACTTC
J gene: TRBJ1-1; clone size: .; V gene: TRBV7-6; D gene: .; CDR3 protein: CASSRQLRDTEAFF; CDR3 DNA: TGTGCCAGCAGCCGACAGTTGAGAGACACTGAAGCTTTCTTT
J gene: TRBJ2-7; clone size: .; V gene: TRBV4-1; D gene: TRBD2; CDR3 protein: CASSPMLGTSGLYEQYF; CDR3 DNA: TGCGCCAGCAGCCCCATGTTGGGGACTAGCGGGCTCTACGAGCAGTACTTC
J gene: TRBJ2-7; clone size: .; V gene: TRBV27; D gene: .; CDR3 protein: CASSLAGESYEQYF; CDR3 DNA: TGTGCCAGCAGTTTGGCAGGGGAGTCCTACGAGCAGTACTTC
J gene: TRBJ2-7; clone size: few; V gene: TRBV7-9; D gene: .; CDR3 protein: CASSDGQLSYEQYF; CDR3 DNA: TGTGCCAGCAGCGACGGACAGCTCTCCTACGAGCAGTACTTC
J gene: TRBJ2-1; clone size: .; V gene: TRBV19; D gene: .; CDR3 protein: CASSIGAGANNEQFF; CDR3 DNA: TGTGCCAGTAGTATAGGGGCGGGGGCAAACAATGAGCAGTTCTTC